The clone carrying this TCR beta chain has a single count. Its specificity is unknown. These data come from a study of CD8+CD57+ T cells in acquired aplastic anemia. Study-level results: Diversity in CD8+CD57+ cells from patients fell below that of the total CD4+ and CD8+ cell pools. This difference was described as decreased diversity. Patients shared around 31 CD8+ CDR3 sequences with controls.

Flow cytometry had shown expanded CD8+CD57+ cells in the patients chosen for sequencing. Every patient was diagnosed with severe acquired aplastic anemia. Each patient gave a blood sample that was collected before any therapy had been received. The authors bead-enriched CD8+CD57+ cells, obtaining a mean 1.6 ug DNA. The V gene lost 2 bases and the J gene lost 7 bases, with 9 bases spanning the gap. This CDR3 is 12 amino acids long. Looked up from germline, CDR1 is SGHKS and CDR2 is YYEKEE (reference sequence). TCR beta VDJ and CDR3 profiling used genomic DNA as template. Using its own MiXCR run on the reads, TCRdb lists one record per CDR3 protein. The table has around 17,000 distinct CDR3 sequences, less than 45% seen once.

The J gene is TRBJ1-1, the V gene TRBV5-5; D call uncertain. This TCR came from a human donor with aplastic anemia. The sequenced material came from CD8+CD57+ T cells sorted from PBMCs. This sample's subset: bead-enriched CD8+CD57+ effector memory T cells from SAA patients. The CDR3 here is CASSLVANEAFF. The CDR3, as DNA: TGTGCCAGCAGCTTAGTGGCAAATGAAGCTTTCTTT.